The next 16 T cell receptor beta chains were all read from a single sample in a study of read filtering for tumor transcriptome and immune sequencing. The library was built from about 0.4 ug RNA with molecular barcoded adaptors for alpha/delta and beta/gamma chains. Via MiXCR, TCRdb re-called the reads, giving one row per CDR3 protein. The sample contains roughly 93,000 distinct CDR3 sequences, approximately 21% of which appear only once. The material sequenced was a population of CD138-negative cells sorted from bone marrow. These receptors all stem from a donor at least 40 years old with multiple myeloma.

At least ten counts were recorded for this clonotype. In DNA form, the CDR3 reads TGTGCCAGCAGTTCTCACGGACGGGGGAAGGGCACTGAAGCTTTCTTT. As protein: CASSSHGRGKGTEAFF. This rearrangement joins TRBV28 to TRBJ1-1; tentatively, D is TRBD1 (5 bases). CDR1 is MDHEN, CDR2 SYDVKM, per germline. The CDR3 consists of 16 residues. V lost 4 bases and J lost 4, with 19 bases in between.

The V gene is TRBV4-1, the J gene TRBJ1-5; 11 bases match TRBD1. The germline CDR1 and CDR2 sequences are MGHRA and YSYEKL. Trimming took 0 bases from V and 6 from J; bases not matched to a gene: 10. This CDR3 region has 18 residues. The CDR3 spells CASSQDRLRDRGFQPQHF. The CDR3, as DNA: TGCGCCAGCAGCCAAGATCGCCTCCGGGACAGGGGGTTTCAGCCCCAGCATTTT.

There are many counts of this clonotype. V gene TRBV28 combines with J gene TRBJ2-7, with 8 bases aligning to TRBD1. The CDR3 totals 16 residues. Trimming cost V 6 bases and J 2 bases; bases outside gene matches: 12. Germline V gene lookup returns CDR1 MDHEN and CDR2 SYDVKM. CDR3 in DNA: TGTGCCAGCAGCCCCCCGGTTGGACAGGGAGCCTACGAGCAGTACTTC. The encoded protein is CASSPPVGQGAYEQYF.

V gene TRBV27 combines with J gene TRBJ2-5, with TRBD1 matching over 9 bases. The germline gives CDR1 MNHEY, CDR2 SMNVEV (reference sequence). This CDR3 has 13 amino acids. Trimming removed 10 bases from V and 5 bases from J; junction bases left unmatched: 8. The chain's CDR3 is CANTGTGSETQYF. As DNA, the CDR3 is TGTGCCAACACCGGGACAGGGTCCGAGACCCAGTACTTC.

This clonotype occurred many times. The V and J genes are TRBV5-1 and TRBJ2-1; no clear D. This CDR3 spans 16 amino acids. V dropped 4 bases and J dropped 6 bases, with 20 bases sitting between them. Germline CDR1 and CDR2: SGHRS and YFSETQ. CDR3 sequence (DNA): TGCGCCAGCAGCCTCCTCTCGAGTTTACGGGTCAATGAGCAGTTCTTC. As protein: CASSLLSSLRVNEQFF.

This clonotype has only a few counts. V is TRBV6-2 or TRBV6-3 and J is TRBJ1-4; the D is unclear. The germline V gene has CDR1 MNHEY and CDR2 SVGEGT. Trimming left V 7 bases short and J 7 bases short, with 13 bases between. CDR3 length: 13 residues. Here the CDR3 reads CASISRRIEKLFF. For the CDR3, the DNA is TGTGCCAGCATTTCCAGGAGGATTGAAAAACTGTTTTTT.

This clonotype has ten or more counts. V and J are TRBV3-1 and TRBJ2-7; TRBD1 or TRBD2 may be the D gene (6 bases each). V was pared by 2 bases and J by 1 base, with 12 bases between. This CDR3 is built from 15 residues. Per the germline V gene, CDR1 is LGHDT and CDR2 is YNNKEL (reference sequence). This CDR3 reads CASSQSWGASYEQYF. CDR3 nucleotide sequence: TGTGCCAGCAGCCAATCGTGGGGGGCTTCCTACGAGCAGTACTTC.

This clonotype was counted ten times or more. This sequence joins TRBV6-6 and TRBJ2-1; no definite D call. The V gene lost 5 bases and the J gene lost 9 bases, with 8 bases spanning the gap. Germline V CDR1 and CDR2: MNHNY, SVGAGI (reference sequence). The length of the CDR3 is 11 residues. The CDR3 region is CASSARSEQFF. DNA for the CDR3: TGTGCCAGCAGTGCTCGGTCTGAGCAGTTCTTC.

This clonotype was seen ten or more times. The rearrangement uses TRBV25-1 and TRBJ2-5; no clear D gene. The ends were cut back, 0 bases at V and 2 bases at J, with 10 bases in the middle. The germline V gene encodes CDR1 MGHDK and CDR2 SYGVNS. This CDR3 has 15 amino acids. CDR3 coding DNA: TGTGCCAGCAGTGAATATTCGAAGGGTCAAGAGACCCAGTACTTC. It is translated as CASSEYSKGQETQYF.

In its sample, this clonotype was seen once. A much larger clone differs by one base, so this may be a read error. This chain links TRBV7-9 with TRBJ1-5, with D tentatively TRBD1 (6 bases). Germline V CDR1 and CDR2: SEHNR, FQNEAQ (reference sequence). Trimming pared 5 bases from V and 3 bases from J, leaving 14 bases between. The CDR3 is 15 amino acids. CDR3 residues: CASSPGARTNQPQHF. CDR3 DNA sequence: TGTGCCAGCAGCCCGGGGGCGCGCACCAATCAGCCCCAGCATTTT. Full variable domain (rest looked up from reference TRBV7-9 and TRBJ1-5): DTGVSQNPRHKITKRGQNVTFRCDPISEHNRLYWYRQTLGQGPEFLTYFQNEAQLEKSRLLSDRFSAERPKGSFSTLEIQRTEQGDSAMYLCASSPGARTNQPQHFGDGTRLSIL.

The chain carries TRBV4-2 and TRBJ2-3; 7 bases map to TRBD1. The CDR3 is made up of 12 amino acids. Germline lookup yields CDR1 LGHNA and CDR2 YNFKEQ. Unmatched junction bases numbered 5, after V lost 4 bases and J lost 10 bases. The CDR3 loop is CASSPRQGAQYF. The CDR3, as DNA: TGTGCCAGCAGCCCCCGACAGGGAGCGCAGTATTTT.

This clonotype was picked up many times. The CDR3 sequence is CSAGPTGVNTEAFF. DNA of the CDR3: TGCAGTGCCGGCCCGACAGGAGTGAACACTGAAGCTTTCTTT. The chain has TRBV20-1 and TRBJ1-1; a possible D gene is TRBD1 (6 bases). The V and J ends lost 6 bases and 0 bases respectively, with 14 bases between them. The CDR3 is 14 amino acids. Germline V gene sequence: CDR1 DFQATT, CDR2 SNEGSKA (reference sequence).

This clonotype appeared many times. This rearrangement joins TRBV29-1 to TRBJ2-5; 7 positions match TRBD2. V was pared by 5 bases and J by 4 bases, with 10 bases of the junction left unmatched. This CDR3 comprises 14 residues. Germline-derived CDR1 and CDR2 are SQVTM and ANQGSEA. As DNA, the CDR3 is TGCAGCGTTCGAACCGGGACTATAGGAGAGACCCAGTACTTC. Translating gives CSVRTGTIGETQYF.

The table lists this clonotype with many counts. Given a far larger clone just one base away, this is likely a sequencing read error. The CDR3 does not close with the conserved phenylalanine or tryptophan, likely indicating a read error. V is TRBV12-3 or TRBV12-4 and J is TRBJ2-1, with D possibly being TRBD2 (6 bases). With 1 base removed from V and 2 bases from J, the gap between germline ends came to 12 bases. The CDR3 extends over 16 amino acids. The CDR3 DNA reads as TGTGCCAGCAGTTTAGAGCCGGGACTGCCCTACAATGAGCAGTTCCTC. Protein sequence: CASSLEPGLPYNEQFL.

This clonotype qualifies as medium-sized. The rearrangement uses TRBV14 and TRBJ2-1; 7 bases are shared with TRBD2. The J segment lost 2 bases and the V segment lost 2 bases, leaving 3 bases of the junction unmatched. The CDR3 covers 15 residues. CDR1 SGHDN and CDR2 FVKESK come from the germline V gene. In DNA form, the CDR3 reads TGTGCCAGCAGCCAACCTAGCGGCCCCTACAATGAGCAGTTCTTC. Its protein is CASSQPSGPYNEQFF.

This clonotype was seen many times. The chain links TRBV20-1 to TRBJ2-1, with D hard to call. Germline CDR1 reads DFQATT; CDR2 reads SNEGSKA (reference sequence). The CDR3 covers 15 residues. V lost 6 bases to trimming and J lost 5 bases, with 20 bases between them. In DNA, the CDR3 is TGCAGTGCCCGCTCGCCGGCGTCCTATAACAATGAGCAGTTCTTC. Residues: CSARSPASYNNEQFF.